The T cell receptor (beta chain) described here comes from a study of shared clonotypes between healthy human individuals. Turning to the study itself: Three CD4 naive, three CD4 memory, two CD8 naive and one CD8 memory plate were used per donor. General study findings and limits: An effect of sequencing depth on clonotype sharing among donors was expected.

The CDR3 runs 18 residues. Germline lookup yields CDR1 SGHRS and CDR2 YFSETQ. V lost 5 bases to trimming and J lost 4 bases; unmatched junction nucleotides: 20. A remark on this clone: Its antigen is still unknown.

Clones were read by immunoSEQ multiplex PCR, and TCRdb kept only the in-frame ones, dropping some. The sample shows 2 million to 2.5 million clones, about 92% of them seen only once. Healthy HIV-negative adults without recent acute infections or vaccinations served as donors. Splitting the CD4+ cells yielded a CD45RA+ naive subset and a CD45RA-negative memory subset. V is TRBV5-1 and J is TRBJ1-2; 7 bases match TRBD1. Sequencing was carried out using naive CD4+ T cells from PBMCs. Subset described: CD45RA+ positively selected. The TCR was taken from a man aged 18 to 29 in good health. Some clones in this sample may be carry-over from other donors' samples. The CDR3 nucleotides read TGCGCCAGCAGGACCCTGGCCGGGAGGGGGCGCGAAAGCTATGGCTACACCTTC. This translates into CASRTLAGRGRESYGYTF. The whole variable domain, remainder taken from reference TRBV5-1 and TRBJ1-2, is KAGVTQTPRYLIKTRGQQVTLSCSPISGHRSVSWYQQTPGQGLQFLFEYFSETQRNKGNFPGRFSGRQFSNSRSEMNVSTLELGDSALYLCASRTLAGRGRESYGYTFGSGTRLTVV.